This T cell receptor (beta chain) was captured in a study of blood T cell repertoires in COVID-19. Residents of 20 to 25 US areas, aged about 18 to 89 years, made up the participants. Cohorts were determined from participant-reported clinical history. Recovered participants had two consecutive negative NP/OP PCR tests, healthcare professional clearance, or symptom resolution. V shed 6 bases and J 5 bases; nucleotides not matched to a gene: 7. The germline V gene encodes CDR1 SEHNR and CDR2 FQNEAQ (reference sequence). CDR3 length equals 15 residues. Assay used: immunoSEQ multiplex PCR; TCRdb lists only in-frame clones, some missing. The profile covers 200,000 to 250,000 clones, with just over 90% appearing a single time and less than 2.5% taken by the ten largest.

The V gene is TRBV7-9, the J gene TRBJ2-7; TRBD2 aligns across 13 bases. The sequence came from a woman between 18 and 29 years old who had recovered from COVID-19. Sequencing used PBMCs or T cells enriched from blood (not recorded which). DNA of the CDR3: TGTGCCAGCAGGCCTGGACTAGCGGGAGTCCACGAGCAGTACTTC. Its translation: CASRPGLAGVHEQYF.